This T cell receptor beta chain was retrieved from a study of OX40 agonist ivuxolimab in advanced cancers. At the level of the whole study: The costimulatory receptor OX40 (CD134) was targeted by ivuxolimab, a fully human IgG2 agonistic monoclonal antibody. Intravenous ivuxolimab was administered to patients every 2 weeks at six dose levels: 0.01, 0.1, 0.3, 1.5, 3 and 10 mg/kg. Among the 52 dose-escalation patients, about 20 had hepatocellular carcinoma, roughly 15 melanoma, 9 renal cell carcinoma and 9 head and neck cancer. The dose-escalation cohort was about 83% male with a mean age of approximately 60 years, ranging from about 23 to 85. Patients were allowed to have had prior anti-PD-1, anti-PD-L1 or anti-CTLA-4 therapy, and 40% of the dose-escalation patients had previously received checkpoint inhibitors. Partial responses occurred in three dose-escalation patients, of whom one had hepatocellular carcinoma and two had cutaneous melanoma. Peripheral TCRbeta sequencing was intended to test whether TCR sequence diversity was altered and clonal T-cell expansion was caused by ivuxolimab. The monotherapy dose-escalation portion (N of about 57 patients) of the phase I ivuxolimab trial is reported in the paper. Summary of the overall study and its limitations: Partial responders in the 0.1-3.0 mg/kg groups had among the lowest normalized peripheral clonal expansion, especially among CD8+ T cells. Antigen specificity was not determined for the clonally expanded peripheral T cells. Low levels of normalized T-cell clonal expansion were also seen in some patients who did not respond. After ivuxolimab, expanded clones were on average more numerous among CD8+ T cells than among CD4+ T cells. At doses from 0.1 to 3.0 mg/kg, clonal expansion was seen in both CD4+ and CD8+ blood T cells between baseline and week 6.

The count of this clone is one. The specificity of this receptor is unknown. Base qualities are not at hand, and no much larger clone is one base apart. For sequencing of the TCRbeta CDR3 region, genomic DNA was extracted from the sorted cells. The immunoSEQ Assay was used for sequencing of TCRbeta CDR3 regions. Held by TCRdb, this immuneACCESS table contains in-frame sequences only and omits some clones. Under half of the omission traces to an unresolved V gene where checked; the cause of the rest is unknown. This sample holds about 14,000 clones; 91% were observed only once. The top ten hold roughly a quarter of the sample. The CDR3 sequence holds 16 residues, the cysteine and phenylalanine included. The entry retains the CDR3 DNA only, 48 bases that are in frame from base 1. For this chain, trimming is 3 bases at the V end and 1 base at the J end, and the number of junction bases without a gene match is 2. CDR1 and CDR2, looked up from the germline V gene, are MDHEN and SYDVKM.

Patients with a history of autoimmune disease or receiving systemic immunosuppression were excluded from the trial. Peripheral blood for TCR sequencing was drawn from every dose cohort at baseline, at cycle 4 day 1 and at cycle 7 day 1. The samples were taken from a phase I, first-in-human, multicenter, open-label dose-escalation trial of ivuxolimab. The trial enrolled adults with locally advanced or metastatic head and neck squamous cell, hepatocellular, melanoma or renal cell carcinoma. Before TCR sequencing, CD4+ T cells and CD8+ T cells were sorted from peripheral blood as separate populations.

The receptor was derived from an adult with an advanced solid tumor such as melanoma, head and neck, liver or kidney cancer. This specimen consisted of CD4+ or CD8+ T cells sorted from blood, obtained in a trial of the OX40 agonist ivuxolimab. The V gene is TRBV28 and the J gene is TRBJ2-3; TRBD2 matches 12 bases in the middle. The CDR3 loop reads CASSFRLAGGTDTQYF. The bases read TGTGCCAGCAGTTTCCGACTAGCGGGAGGCACAGATACGCAGTATTTT. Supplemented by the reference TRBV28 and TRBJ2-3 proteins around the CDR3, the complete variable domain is DVKVTQSSRYLVKRTGEKVFLECVQDMDHENMFWYRQDPGLGLRLIYFSYDVKMKEKGDIPEGYSVSREKKERFSLILESASTNQTSMYLCASSFRLAGGTDTQYFGPGTRLTVL.